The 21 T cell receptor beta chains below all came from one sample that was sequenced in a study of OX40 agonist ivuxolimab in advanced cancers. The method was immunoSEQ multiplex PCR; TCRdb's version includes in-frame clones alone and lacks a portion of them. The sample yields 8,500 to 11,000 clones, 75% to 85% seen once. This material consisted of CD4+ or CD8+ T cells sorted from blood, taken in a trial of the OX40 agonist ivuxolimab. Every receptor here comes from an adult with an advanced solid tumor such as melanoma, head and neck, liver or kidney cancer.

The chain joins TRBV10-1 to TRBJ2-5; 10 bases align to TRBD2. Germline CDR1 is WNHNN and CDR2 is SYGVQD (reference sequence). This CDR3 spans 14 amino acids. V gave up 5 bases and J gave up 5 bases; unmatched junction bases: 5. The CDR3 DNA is TGCGCCAGCAGTCTAGCGGGAGCTGAGGAGACCCAGTACTTC. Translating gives CASSLAGAEETQYF.

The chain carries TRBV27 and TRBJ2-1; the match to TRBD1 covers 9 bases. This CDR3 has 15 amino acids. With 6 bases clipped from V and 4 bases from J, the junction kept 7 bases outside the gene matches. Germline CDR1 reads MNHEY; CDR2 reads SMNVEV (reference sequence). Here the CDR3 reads CASRSGTGSYNEQFF. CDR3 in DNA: TGTGCCAGCAGGTCCGGGACAGGGTCGTACAATGAGCAGTTCTTC.

This CDR3 reads CASSATSGESDTQYF. CDR3 in DNA: TGTGCCAGCAGCGCTACTAGCGGGGAGTCAGATACGCAGTATTTT. The chain uses TRBV7-3 and TRBJ2-3; the match to TRBD2 covers 10 bases. Trimming cost V 5 bases and J 4 bases; bases outside gene matches: 6. Germline values: CDR1 SGHTA, CDR2 FQGTGA. CDR3 length: 15 residues.

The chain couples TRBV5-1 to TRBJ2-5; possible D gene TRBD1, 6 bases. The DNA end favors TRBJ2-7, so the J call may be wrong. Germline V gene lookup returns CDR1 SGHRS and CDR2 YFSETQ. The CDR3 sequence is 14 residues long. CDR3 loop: CASSLEGGTYEQYF. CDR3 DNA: TGCGCCAGCAGCTTGGAAGGGGGTACCTACGAGCAGTACTTC.

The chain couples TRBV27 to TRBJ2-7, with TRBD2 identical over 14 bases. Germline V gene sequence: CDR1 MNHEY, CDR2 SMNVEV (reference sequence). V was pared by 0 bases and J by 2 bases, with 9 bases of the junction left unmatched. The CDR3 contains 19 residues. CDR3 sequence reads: CASSLSVGLAGGGTYEQYF. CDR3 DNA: TGTGCCAGCAGTTTATCGGTTGGACTAGCGGGAGGAGGGACCTACGAGCAGTACTTC.

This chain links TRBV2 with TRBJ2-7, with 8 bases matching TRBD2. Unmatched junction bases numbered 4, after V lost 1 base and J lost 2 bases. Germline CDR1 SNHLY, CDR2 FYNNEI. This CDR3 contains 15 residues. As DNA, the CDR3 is TGTGCCAGCAGTGAAGGGATAGCGGGGACCTACGAGCAGTACTTC. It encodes CASSEGIAGTYEQYF.

The CDR3, as DNA: TGTGCCAGCACTCAACTAGGGGACGGGGGATACTCTGGAAACACCATATATTTT. Translating gives CASTQLGDGGYSGNTIYF. V gene TRBV28 combines with J gene TRBJ1-3; weak D call: TRBD1 (5 bases). Germline V gene sequence: CDR1 MDHEN, CDR2 SYDVKM. Trimming took off 7 bases at V and 0 bases at J, with 22 bases between the two ends. The length of the CDR3 is 18 residues.

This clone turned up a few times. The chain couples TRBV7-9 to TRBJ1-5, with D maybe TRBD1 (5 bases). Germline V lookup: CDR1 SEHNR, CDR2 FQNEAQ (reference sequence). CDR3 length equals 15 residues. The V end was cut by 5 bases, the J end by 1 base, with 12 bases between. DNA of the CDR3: TGTGCCAGCAGCGGGGAGGGGTCGAGCAATCAGCCCCAGCATTTT. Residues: CASSGEGSSNQPQHF.

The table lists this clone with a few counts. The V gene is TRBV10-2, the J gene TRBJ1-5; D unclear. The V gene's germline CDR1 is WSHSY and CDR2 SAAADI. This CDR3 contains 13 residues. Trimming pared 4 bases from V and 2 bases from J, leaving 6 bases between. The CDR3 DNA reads TGCGCCAGCAGTGCTCCGGGCAATCAGCCCCAGCATTTT. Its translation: CASSAPGNQPQHF.

The CDR3 nucleotides read TGTGCCAGCAGTTTAGGGGTCGTCTCCTCCTACGAGCAGTACTTC. It yields the protein CASSLGVVSSYEQYF. This chain connects TRBV28 to TRBJ2-7; unclear D gene. Per germline, CDR1 MDHEN and CDR2 SYDVKM. Trimming cost V 2 bases and J 0 bases, with 11 bases left between them. The CDR3 loop spans 15 amino acids. The complete variable domain, with remaining parts taken from reference TRBV28 and TRBJ2-7, reads DVKVTQSSRYLVKRTGEKVFLECVQDMDHENMFWYRQDPGLGLRLIYFSYDVKMKEKGDIPEGYSVSREKKERFSLILESASTNQTSMYLCASSLGVVSSYEQYFGPGTRLTVT.

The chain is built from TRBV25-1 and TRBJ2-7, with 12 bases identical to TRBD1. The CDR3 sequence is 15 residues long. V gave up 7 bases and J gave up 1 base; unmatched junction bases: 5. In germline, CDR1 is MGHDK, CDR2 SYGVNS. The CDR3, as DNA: TGTGCCAGCATGGGGACAGGGGGCTATTCCTACGAGCAGTACTTC. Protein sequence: CASMGTGGYSYEQYF.

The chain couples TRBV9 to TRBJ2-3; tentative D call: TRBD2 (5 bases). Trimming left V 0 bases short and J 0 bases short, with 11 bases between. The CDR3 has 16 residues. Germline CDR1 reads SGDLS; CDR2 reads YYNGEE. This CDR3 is CASSVDDYLSTDTQYF. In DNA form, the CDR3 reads TGTGCCAGCAGCGTAGACGACTACCTTAGCACAGATACGCAGTATTTT.

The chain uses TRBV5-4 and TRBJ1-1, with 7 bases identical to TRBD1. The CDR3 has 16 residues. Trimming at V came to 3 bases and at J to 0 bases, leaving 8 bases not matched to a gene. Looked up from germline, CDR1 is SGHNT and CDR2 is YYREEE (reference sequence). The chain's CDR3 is CASSYGTASLNTEAFF. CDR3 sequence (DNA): TGTGCCAGCAGCTACGGGACAGCTAGCCTGAACACTGAAGCTTTCTTT.

CDR3: CASSFATSGAYEQYF. For the CDR3, the DNA is TGTGCCAGCAGCTTTGCCACTAGCGGAGCCTACGAGCAGTACTTC. The chain has TRBV11-2 and TRBJ2-7; 8 bases line up with TRBD2. The CDR3 consists of 15 residues. The germline V gene encodes CDR1 SGHAT and CDR2 FQNNGV. With V trimmed by 3 bases and J by 2 bases, 6 bases remained unmatched.

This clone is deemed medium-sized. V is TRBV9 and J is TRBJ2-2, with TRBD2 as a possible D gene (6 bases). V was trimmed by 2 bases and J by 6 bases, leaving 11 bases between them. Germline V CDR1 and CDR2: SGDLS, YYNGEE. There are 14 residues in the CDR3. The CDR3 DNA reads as TGTGCCAGCAGCGTGGAGGGTTCAGCCGGGGAGCTGTTTTTT. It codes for CASSVEGSAGELFF. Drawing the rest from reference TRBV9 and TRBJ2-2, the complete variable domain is DSGVTQTPKHLITATGQRVTLRCSPRSGDLSVYWYQQSLDQGLQFLIQYYNGEERAKGNILERFSAQQFPDLHSELNLSSLELGDSALYFCASSVEGSAGELFFGEGSRLTVL.

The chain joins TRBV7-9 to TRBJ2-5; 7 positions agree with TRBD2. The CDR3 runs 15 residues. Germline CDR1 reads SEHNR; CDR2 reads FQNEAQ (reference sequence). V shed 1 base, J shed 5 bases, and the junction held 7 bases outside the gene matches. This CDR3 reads CASSLGGRADETQYF. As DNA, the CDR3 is TGTGCCAGCAGCTTAGGTGGGAGGGCCGACGAGACCCAGTACTTC.

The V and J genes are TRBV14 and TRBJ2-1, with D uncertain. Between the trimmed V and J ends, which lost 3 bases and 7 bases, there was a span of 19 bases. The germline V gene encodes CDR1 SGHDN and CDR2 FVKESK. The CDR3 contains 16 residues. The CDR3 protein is CASSHSNYQGRNEQFF. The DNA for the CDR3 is TGTGCCAGCAGCCATTCAAATTATCAAGGTAGAAATGAGCAGTTCTTC.

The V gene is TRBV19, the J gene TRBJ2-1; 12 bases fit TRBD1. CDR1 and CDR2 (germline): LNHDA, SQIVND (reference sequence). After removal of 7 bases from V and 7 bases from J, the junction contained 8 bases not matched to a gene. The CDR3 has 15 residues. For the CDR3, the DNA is TGTGCCAGTACCCGGGACAGGGGGCGTCAGAATGAGCAGTTCTTC. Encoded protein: CASTRDRGRQNEQFF.

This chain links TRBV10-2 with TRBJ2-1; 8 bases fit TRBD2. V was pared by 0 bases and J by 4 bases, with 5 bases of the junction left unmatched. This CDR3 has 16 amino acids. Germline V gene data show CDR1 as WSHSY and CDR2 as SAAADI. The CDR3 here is CASSESGPGGYNEQFF. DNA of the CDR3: TGCGCCAGCAGTGAGTCAGGGCCGGGAGGGTACAATGAGCAGTTCTTC.

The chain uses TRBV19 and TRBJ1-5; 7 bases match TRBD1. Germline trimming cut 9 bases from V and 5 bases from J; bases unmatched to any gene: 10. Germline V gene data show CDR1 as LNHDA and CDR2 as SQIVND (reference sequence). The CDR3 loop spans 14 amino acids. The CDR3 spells CASAGGQGHQPQHF. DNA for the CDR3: TGTGCCAGCGCAGGGGGTCAGGGGCATCAGCCCCAGCATTTT.

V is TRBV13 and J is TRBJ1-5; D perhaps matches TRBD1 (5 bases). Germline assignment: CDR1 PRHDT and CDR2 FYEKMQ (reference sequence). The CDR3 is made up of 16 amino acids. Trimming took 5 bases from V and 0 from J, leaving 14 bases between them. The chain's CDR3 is CASSPGTGGSNQPQHF. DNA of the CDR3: TGTGCCAGCAGCCCGGGAACCGGGGGTAGCAATCAGCCCCAGCATTTT.